These 8 T cell receptor beta chains were all obtained from the same sample, sequenced in a study of cytomegalovirus exposure and HLA in healthy donors. 13 Jbeta primers and 60 Vbeta primers were used for the PCR. Measured with immunoSEQ multiplex PCR; TCRdb has only the in-frame clones, and not every one. The sample consists of 70,000 or so clones, 86% of them appearing once. Sequencing used PBMCs. All receptors derive from a woman under 40 in good health and CMV-seronegative.

This clone was observed a few times. This chain uses TRBV27 with TRBJ1-4; TRBD1 might be the D (5 bases). The CDR3 totals 12 residues. Trimming left V 3 bases short and J 6 bases short, with 5 bases between. The V gene's germline CDR1 is MNHEY and CDR2 SMNVEV (reference sequence). The CDR3 loop reads CASSFRDEKLFF. Here the CDR3 DNA reads TGTGCCAGCAGTTTCAGGGATGAAAAACTGTTTTTT. Variable domain in full (rest from reference TRBV27 and TRBJ1-4): EAQVTQNPRYLITVTGKKLTVTCSQNMNHEYMSWYRQDPGLGLRQIYYSMNVEVTDKGDVPEGYKVSRKEKRNFPLILESPSPNQTSLYFCASSFRDEKLFFGSGTQLSVL.

V gene TRBV28 combines with J gene TRBJ1-4; TRBD1 aligns across 8 bases. J lost 8 bases, V lost 8 bases, and 4 bases had no gene match. CDR3 length: 12 amino acids. Germline assignment: CDR1 MDHEN and CDR2 SYDVKM. CDR3 region: CASSGGGEKLFF. In DNA, the CDR3 is TGTGCCAGCTCAGGGGGCGGGGAAAAACTGTTTTTT.

The V and J genes are TRBV28 and TRBJ2-1, with D tentatively TRBD1 (6 bases). V lost 6 bases, J lost 10 bases, and 16 bases lay in between. CDR3 length: 13 amino acids. Germline V gene data show CDR1 as MDHEN and CDR2 as SYDVKM. The CDR3 here is CASRLGQGNEQFF. CDR3 DNA sequence: TGTGCCAGCAGACTGGGACAAGGTAACGAGCAGTTCTTC.

CDR3 protein: CASSFLLAGPDTQYF. CDR3 nucleotide sequence: TGTGCCAGCAGTTTCCTACTAGCGGGTCCGGATACGCAGTATTTT. The chain is built from TRBV27 and TRBJ2-3; 9 bases map to TRBD2. The V gene end was trimmed by 3 bases and the J gene end by 6 bases; junction bases not matched to a gene: 7. Germline-derived CDR1 and CDR2 are MNHEY and SMNVEV (reference sequence). The CDR3 covers 15 residues.

The chain uses TRBV28 and TRBJ2-7, with D uncertain. The CDR3 runs to 13 residues. Per the germline V gene, CDR1 is MDHEN and CDR2 is SYDVKM. Trimming removed 3 bases from V and 1 base from J, with 7 bases in between. The CDR3 DNA is TGTGCCAGCAGTTTCGGGTCGTCCTACGAGCAGTACTTC. Translating gives CASSFGSSYEQYF.

The chain recombines TRBV27 with TRBJ2-3, with 7 bases lining up with TRBD2. The germline gives CDR1 MNHEY, CDR2 SMNVEV (reference sequence). The CDR3 is made up of 16 amino acids. The V segment lost 2 bases and the J segment 2 bases; nucleotides outside the gene matches: 7. CDR3 loop: CASSLIGGRDTDTQYF. CDR3 DNA: TGTGCCAGCAGTTTAATCGGCGGGAGAGACACAGATACGCAGTATTTT.

The CDR3 DNA follows: TGTGCCAGCAGCTTATCCTACAGGGTAGGGGATCAGCCCCAGCATTTT. Residues: CASSLSYRVGDQPQHF. The chain recombines TRBV7-8 with TRBJ1-5; D possibly corresponds to TRBD1 (6 bases). The V gene's germline CDR1 is SGHVS and CDR2 FQNEAQ. The ends were cut back, 2 bases at V and 5 bases at J, with 16 bases in the middle. The CDR3 has 16 amino acids.

This clone appeared once. The CDR3 DNA sequence: TGTGCCAGCAGCAAGACAGGGGGGGCAGATACGCAGTATTTT. Translation gives CASSKTGGADTQYF. The rearrangement links TRBV11-3 to TRBJ2-3; 9 bases agree with TRBD1. Germline V gene lookup returns CDR1 SGHNT and CDR2 YENEEA. This CDR3 has 14 residues. The junction had 4 bases not matched to a gene; V was cut back by 5 bases and J by 4 bases. Full variable domain (remainder filled in from reference TRBV11-3 and TRBJ2-3): EAGVVQSPRYKIIEKKQPVAFWCNPISGHNTLYWYLQNLGQGPELLIRYENEEAVDDSQLPKDRFSAERLKGVDSTLKIQPAELGDSAVYLCASSKTGGADTQYFGPGTRLTVL.